A selection of T cell receptor beta chains follows, all from one sample in a study of blood T cell repertoires in COVID-19. Data came from immunoSEQ multiplex PCR; TCRdb stores just in-frame clones and leaves some out. The table includes approximately 45,000 clones, almost 90% detected once. Sequenced input: peripheral blood. The receptor source for this set is a human donor in a cohort sampled during active COVID-19. Each CDR3 is given with its conserved first and last residue. Fields, in order: clone size, D gene, CDR3 length, V gene, J gene, CDR3 protein, CDR3 DNA. The D gene is left open where the match is weak. Clone size is given for some rows only: seen once, a few or many times, or a class if the clone is expanded.

clone size: .; D gene: .; CDR3 length: 15; V gene: TRBV5-1; J gene: TRBJ2-3; CDR3 protein: CASSMTRLGTDTQYF; CDR3 DNA: TGCGCCAGCAGCATGACTAGACTCGGCACAGATACGCAGTATTTT
clone size: .; D gene: .; CDR3 length: 16; V gene: TRBV3-1/TRBV3-2; J gene: TRBJ1-4; CDR3 protein: CASSQVESVRNEKLFF; CDR3 DNA: TGTGCCAGCAGCCAAGTGGAGTCCGTGCGAAATGAAAAACTGTTTTTT
clone size: .; D gene: .; CDR3 length: 14; V gene: TRBV6-5; J gene: TRBJ1-6; CDR3 protein: CASSYSGVSSPLHF; CDR3 DNA: TGTGCCAGCAGTTACTCGGGCGTGAGTTCACCCCTCCACTTT
clone size: .; D gene: .; CDR3 length: 15; V gene: TRBV30; J gene: TRBJ1-1; CDR3 protein: CACADGRAPNTEAFF; CDR3 DNA: TGTGCCTGCGCGGATGGGAGGGCACCGAACACTGAAGCTTTCTTT
clone size: .; D gene: .; CDR3 length: 13; V gene: TRBV7-3; J gene: TRBJ2-2; CDR3 protein: CASQDSDTGELFF; CDR3 DNA: TGTGCCAGCCAGGACAGTGACACCGGGGAGCTGTTTTTT
clone size: .; D gene: .; CDR3 length: 13; V gene: TRBV19; J gene: TRBJ1-6; CDR3 protein: CASTPGLYSPLHF; CDR3 DNA: TGTGCCAGTACCCCAGGGCTTTATTCACCCCTCCACTTT
clone size: .; D gene: .; CDR3 length: 12; V gene: TRBV7-6; J gene: TRBJ2-3; CDR3 protein: CASSLELSAQYF; CDR3 DNA: TGTGCCAGCAGCTTAGAACTCTCCGCCCAGTATTTT
clone size: .; D gene: TRBD1; CDR3 length: 15; V gene: TRBV4-3; J gene: TRBJ1-2; CDR3 protein: CASSQDQGAGYGYTF; CDR3 DNA: TGCGCCAGCAGCCAAGATCAGGGGGCGGGGTATGGCTACACCTTC
clone size: .; D gene: TRBD1; CDR3 length: 14; V gene: TRBV4-1; J gene: TRBJ2-2; CDR3 protein: CASSPIDRAGELFF; CDR3 DNA: TGCGCCAGCAGCCCAATAGACAGGGCCGGGGAGCTGTTTTTT
clone size: .; D gene: TRBD2; CDR3 length: 16; V gene: TRBV5-6; J gene: TRBJ2-2; CDR3 protein: CASSIPSGGPTGELFF; CDR3 DNA: TGTGCCAGCAGCATTCCTAGCGGGGGGCCCACCGGGGAGCTGTTTTTT
clone size: .; D gene: .; CDR3 length: 13; V gene: TRBV12-3/TRBV12-4; J gene: TRBJ2-4; CDR3 protein: CASSLSRANIQYF; CDR3 DNA: TGTGCCAGCAGTTTATCCAGGGCAAACATTCAGTACTTC
clone size: .; D gene: .; CDR3 length: 16; V gene: TRBV5-1; J gene: TRBJ2-4; CDR3 protein: CASNPGTVVAKNIQYF; CDR3 DNA: TGCGCCAGCAACCCTGGGACTGTTGTAGCCAAAAACATTCAGTACTTC
clone size: .; D gene: .; CDR3 length: 18; V gene: TRBV6-2/TRBV6-3; J gene: TRBJ2-5; CDR3 protein: CASSTLPLRRGPQETQYF; CDR3 DNA: TGTGCCAGCAGTACCCTTCCCCTGAGGCGGGGGCCTCAAGAGACCCAGTACTTC
clone size: .; D gene: TRBD1; CDR3 length: 16; V gene: TRBV6-6; J gene: TRBJ1-3; CDR3 protein: CASNLQGASSGNTIYF; CDR3 DNA: TGTGCCAGCAACCTACAGGGGGCCAGCTCTGGAAACACCATATATTTT
clone size: .; D gene: TRBD1; CDR3 length: 15; V gene: TRBV27; J gene: TRBJ1-6; CDR3 protein: CASSRGQGDGSPLHF; CDR3 DNA: TGTGCCAGCAGTCGGGGACAGGGGGACGGATCACCCCTCCACTTT
clone size: few; D gene: .; CDR3 length: 14; V gene: TRBV10-2; J gene: TRBJ1-5; CDR3 protein: CASSGTTGDQPQHF; CDR3 DNA: TGCGCCAGCAGTGGTACCACCGGAGATCAGCCCCAGCATTTT
clone size: .; D gene: TRBD2; CDR3 length: 19; V gene: TRBV6-2/TRBV6-3; J gene: TRBJ2-5; CDR3 protein: CASSPALTSGGASRETQYF; CDR3 DNA: TGTGCCAGCAGCCCGGCCCTGACTAGCGGGGGGGCCTCGAGAGAGACCCAGTACTTC
clone size: .; D gene: .; CDR3 length: 15; V gene: TRBV28; J gene: TRBJ2-7; CDR3 protein: CASSSRGAGSYEQYF; CDR3 DNA: TGTGCCAGCAGTTCCAGGGGGGCCGGCTCGTACGAGCAGTACTTC
clone size: .; D gene: .; CDR3 length: 14; V gene: TRBV4-2; J gene: TRBJ2-7; CDR3 protein: CASSQDSSAYEQYF; CDR3 DNA: TGTGCCAGCAGCCAAGATAGCTCCGCCTACGAGCAGTACTTC
clone size: .; D gene: .; CDR3 length: 18; V gene: TRBV7-2; J gene: TRBJ1-1; CDR3 protein: CASSAGLVGQLRSTEAFF; CDR3 DNA: TGTGCCAGCAGCGCGGGCCTAGTTGGGCAACTAAGGAGCACTGAAGCTTTCTTT
clone size: .; D gene: .; CDR3 length: 13; V gene: TRBV27; J gene: TRBJ1-2; CDR3 protein: CASSFLNTYGYTF; CDR3 DNA: TGTGCCAGCAGTTTCCTCAACACCTATGGCTACACCTTC
clone size: .; D gene: .; CDR3 length: 13; V gene: TRBV7-3; J gene: TRBJ1-1; CDR3 protein: CASSCRTEGEAFF; CDR3 DNA: TGTGCCAGCAGCTGCCGGACAGAAGGTGAAGCTTTCTTT
clone size: .; D gene: .; CDR3 length: 13; V gene: TRBV2; J gene: TRBJ2-1; CDR3 protein: CASSLGSYNEQFF; CDR3 DNA: TGTGCCAGCAGCTTGGGGAGTTACAATGAGCAGTTCTTC
clone size: .; D gene: .; CDR3 length: 15; V gene: TRBV7-9; J gene: TRBJ2-3; CDR3 protein: CASSFQGGSTDTQYF; CDR3 DNA: TGTGCCAGCAGCTTTCAGGGGGGTAGCACAGATACGCAGTATTTT
clone size: .; D gene: TRBD1; CDR3 length: 15; V gene: TRBV29-1; J gene: TRBJ1-4; CDR3 protein: CSAGSRQGTNEKLFF; CDR3 DNA: TGCAGCGCCGGGAGCCGACAGGGCACTAATGAAAAACTGTTTTTT
clone size: .; D gene: .; CDR3 length: 16; V gene: TRBV4-1; J gene: TRBJ1-1; CDR3 protein: CASSPELGLTSSGAFF; CDR3 DNA: TGCGCCAGCAGCCCAGAACTGGGACTCACTTCCTCGGGGGCTTTCTTT
clone size: .; D gene: .; CDR3 length: 15; V gene: TRBV7-7; J gene: TRBJ1-4; CDR3 protein: CASSLGHQEGEKLFF; CDR3 DNA: TGTGCTAGCAGCTTAGGACATCAGGAGGGTGAAAAACTGTTTTTT
clone size: .; D gene: TRBD1; CDR3 length: 16; V gene: TRBV6-5; J gene: TRBJ1-4; CDR3 protein: CASSYGTGQGNEKLFF; CDR3 DNA: TGTGCCAGCAGTTACGGAACCGGACAGGGAAATGAAAAACTGTTTTTT
clone size: .; D gene: .; CDR3 length: 11; V gene: TRBV27; J gene: TRBJ2-2; CDR3 protein: CASGRGRELFF; CDR3 DNA: TGTGCCAGCGGACGCGGGAGGGAGCTGTTTTTT
clone size: .; D gene: .; CDR3 length: 16; V gene: TRBV4-3; J gene: TRBJ1-2; CDR3 protein: CASSQDAQGPNYGYTF; CDR3 DNA: TGCGCCAGCAGCCAAGATGCGCAGGGCCCTAACTATGGCTACACCTTC
clone size: .; D gene: TRBD1; CDR3 length: 18; V gene: TRBV12-5; J gene: TRBJ2-3; CDR3 protein: CASGSSPKDREQADTQYF; CDR3 DNA: TGTGCTAGTGGTTCGAGCCCCAAGGACAGGGAACAGGCAGATACGCAGTATTTT
clone size: .; D gene: .; CDR3 length: 14; V gene: TRBV3-1/TRBV3-2; J gene: TRBJ2-2; CDR3 protein: CASSPTGQGGELFF; CDR3 DNA: TGTGCCAGCAGCCCCACGGGTCAGGGCGGGGAGCTGTTTTTT
clone size: .; D gene: TRBD2; CDR3 length: 18; V gene: TRBV7-2; J gene: TRBJ2-2; CDR3 protein: CASSPRRAGGMNTGELFF; CDR3 DNA: TGTGCCAGCAGCCCCCGAAGAGCGGGGGGGATGAACACCGGGGAGCTGTTTTTT
clone size: .; D gene: .; CDR3 length: 17; V gene: TRBV19; J gene: TRBJ2-6; CDR3 protein: CASTEQAAGSGANVLTF; CDR3 DNA: TGTGCCAGTACCGAACAAGCTGCGGGATCTGGGGCCAACGTCCTGACTTTC
clone size: .; D gene: .; CDR3 length: 13; V gene: TRBV5-6; J gene: TRBJ2-7; CDR3 protein: CASSPDTSYEQYF; CDR3 DNA: TGTGCCAGCAGCCCGGACACCTCCTACGAGCAGTACTTC
clone size: .; D gene: .; CDR3 length: 14; V gene: TRBV7-8; J gene: TRBJ2-1; CDR3 protein: CASSLAGVRLEQFF; CDR3 DNA: TGTGCCAGCAGCTTAGCAGGAGTGAGGCTGGAGCAGTTCTTC
clone size: .; D gene: .; CDR3 length: 13; V gene: TRBV29-1; J gene: TRBJ2-5; CDR3 protein: CSPRRGGKETQYF; CDR3 DNA: TGCAGCCCGAGAAGGGGGGGGAAAGAGACCCAGTACTTC
clone size: .; D gene: TRBD1; CDR3 length: 13; V gene: TRBV25-1; J gene: TRBJ1-1; CDR3 protein: CASRGQGATEAFF; CDR3 DNA: TGTGCCAGCAGAGGACAGGGGGCAACCGAAGCTTTCTTT
clone size: .; D gene: TRBD2; CDR3 length: 11; V gene: TRBV20-1; J gene: TRBJ2-1; CDR3 protein: CSAGRVDEQFF; CDR3 DNA: TGCAGTGCTGGGAGGGTGGATGAGCAGTTCTTC
clone size: .; D gene: .; CDR3 length: 12; V gene: TRBV6-2/TRBV6-3; J gene: TRBJ2-7; CDR3 protein: CASSLGAYEQYF; CDR3 DNA: TGTGCCAGCAGTTTGGGAGCCTACGAGCAGTACTTC
clone size: .; D gene: .; CDR3 length: 15; V gene: TRBV2; J gene: TRBJ2-1; CDR3 protein: CASSALRNSYNEQFF; CDR3 DNA: TGTGCCAGCAGTGCTCTGCGAAACTCCTACAATGAGCAGTTCTTC
clone size: .; D gene: .; CDR3 length: 15; V gene: TRBV6-5; J gene: TRBJ1-6; CDR3 protein: CASSLLRDDNSPLHF; CDR3 DNA: TGTGCCAGCAGTCTCCTGAGGGATGATAATTCACCCCTCCACTTT
clone size: .; D gene: .; CDR3 length: 12; V gene: TRBV12-3/TRBV12-4; J gene: TRBJ2-3; CDR3 protein: CASSRGGDTQYF; CDR3 DNA: TGTGCCAGCAGTAGGGGGGGGGATACGCAGTATTTT
clone size: .; D gene: TRBD1; CDR3 length: 14; V gene: TRBV19; J gene: TRBJ1-5; CDR3 protein: CASRGDREFQPQHF; CDR3 DNA: TGTGCCAGTAGGGGGGACAGGGAATTTCAGCCCCAGCATTTT